The entry below gives a single TCR beta chain sequence along with its context. This specimen belongs to a study of human T cells and chemical hapten exposure. Overall study context: Donors were sensitized with 2% DPC on the upper inner arm. Readings were taken at 6 days from patch tests that had applied 0.01% DPC to the upper back. In the approximately 26-week study, patients were dosed weekly with diphenylcyclopropenone on the scalp throughout.

This CDR3 comprises 15 residues. Trimming cost V 5 bases and J 3 bases, with 16 bases left between them. Germline CDR1 is SQVTM and CDR2 is ANQGSEA. From the RACE reads, TCRdb called clonotypes with MiXCR, one entry per CDR3 protein. The sample lists some 200,000 distinct CDR3 sequences, 20% to 25% seen once, with under 7% in the top ten. Time point defined: patch test 1, 2 weeks after DPC sensitization. The treatment is: therapeutic diphenylcyclopropenone sensitization with weekly scalp DPC. Specimen: whole blood, collected in connection with sensitization to the hapten diphenylcyclopropenone (DPC). The origin of this receptor is a woman aged 45-59 years with alopecia areata. Some clones in this sample may be carry-over from other donors' samples. The genes are TRBV29-1 and TRBJ2-2; D perhaps matches TRBD1 (6 bases). For the CDR3, the DNA is TGCAGCGTTCAGGGCCGCGCAGGGGACACCGGGGAGCTGTTTTTT. This codes for CSVQGRAGDTGELFF.